This T cell receptor beta chain derives from a study of blood T cell repertoires in COVID-19. In the study overall: Material from acute and convalescent COVID-19 was sourced from the United States, Italy and Spain.

V lost 6 bases to trimming and J lost 4 bases; unmatched junction nucleotides: 5. Germline lookup yields CDR1 MNHEY and CDR2 SVGAGI. The length of the CDR3 is 14 residues. Method: immunoSEQ multiplex PCR; TCRdb's copy keeps in-frame clones and lacks some. The data show under 80,000 clones, with roughly 86% seen just once and roughly 1% held by the top ten. The V call is TRBV6-5, the J call TRBJ1-4, with TRBD1 matching 7 bases. The sequenced material came from peripheral blood. The source is a man between 65 and 79 years old with acute or convalescent COVID-19. CDR3: CASSLNRGNEKLFF. CDR3 coding DNA: TGTGCCAGCAGCTTGAACAGGGGTAATGAAAAACTGTTTTTT.